Shown below are 3 T cell receptor beta chains from a single sample sequenced in a study of identical twins (dated by TCRdb to about 2016). The protocol used for the library was 5' RACE. The instrument given in TCRdb is Illumina HiSeq 2000. TCRdb's own reprocessing of the public reads used fastp at Q25 and MiXCR and kept productive beta chains. Each entry is one CDR3 protein sequence, shown with its most common DNA and genes. The table for this sample lists just over 500,000 distinct CDR3 sequences; 22% of them were counted only once. The top ten constitute roughly 0.9% of the sample. These data were likewise used in another study, on T cells expressing NK-cell markers.

The specimen was CD4+ T cells sorted from blood. Source of these receptors: a woman between 18 and 29 years old in good health.

This clonotype was seen only a few times. The rearrangement links TRBV12-3 or TRBV12-4 to TRBJ1-6; no firm D call. Deletions cut 5 bases from V and 10 bases from J, with 15 bases between. The CDR3 has 14 residues. CDR3 bases: TGTGCCAGCAGTCCAGACTGGAGAGGATCACCCCTCCACTTT. Its translation: CASSPDWRGSPLHF.

In its sample, this clonotype was seen a few times. The chain uses TRBV5-1 and TRBJ2-3; 9 bases are a match to TRBD2. This CDR3 has 17 amino acids. CDR1 and CDR2 (germline): SGHRS, YFSETQ. After removal of 1 base from V and 2 bases from J, the junction contained 8 bases not matched to a gene. CDR3 residues: CASSLWASGAVTDTQYF. The CDR3 DNA follows: TGCGCCAGCAGCTTGTGGGCTAGCGGGGCCGTCACAGATACGCAGTATTTT. Full variable domain (outside the CDR3, taken from reference TRBV5-1 and TRBJ2-3): KAGVTQTPRYLIKTRGQQVTLSCSPISGHRSVSWYQQTPGQGLQFLFEYFSETQRNKGNFPGRFSGRQFSNSRSEMNVSTLELGDSALYLCASSLWASGAVTDTQYFGPGTRLTVL.

The rearrangement links TRBV20-1 to TRBJ1-2, with 8 nucleotides matching TRBD1. The J segment lost 6 bases and the V segment lost 3 bases, leaving 12 bases of the junction unmatched. The CDR3 loop spans 15 amino acids. From germline, CDR1 is DFQATT and CDR2 SNEGSKA (reference sequence). The CDR3 sequence: CSASGTGSGAHGYTF. The CDR3 DNA sequence: TGCAGTGCTAGCGGGACAGGTTCTGGAGCCCATGGCTACACCTTC.